The sequence of this TCR beta chain was determined in a study of shared T cell receptors in the human thymus. The data were produced by immunoSEQ multiplex PCR, yet TCRdb's version contains in-frame clones alone and is incomplete. The data contain hundreds of thousands of clones, approximately 95% of them seen just once; the ten biggest clones take up 0.015% to 0.025%. The length of the CDR3 is 14 residues. Germline-derived CDR1 and CDR2 are LGHNA and YNFKEQ. Deletions cut 5 bases from V and 7 bases from J, with 18 bases between. This sequence was found in a human donor. The rearrangement links TRBV4-2 to TRBJ2-7; the D gene is possibly TRBD2 (6 bases). Sequencing was carried out using thymocytes. The CDR3 region is CASSKSGVAWEQYF. CDR3 coding DNA: TGTGCCAGCAGCAAATCGGGAGTGGCCTGGGAGCAGTACTTC.